This is a list of T cell receptor beta chains from one sample in a study of T cells in Graves' hyperthyroidism and ophthalmopathy. MiXCR was run by TCRdb on the multiplex PCR reads, yielding one entry per CDR3 protein. Of approximately 640,000 distinct CDR3 sequences in the sample, about 18% are singletons; the top ten hold around a sixth. The sequenced sample consisted of blood. All receptors derive from a man aged 50-60 years with Graves' hyperthyroidism. Both conserved end residues are part of each CDR3. The D gene is left open where the match is weak. The listing skips clone size in some rows; elsewhere it reads once, few, many or a size class.

CDR3aa	CDR3nt	d_gene	j_gene	abundance	v_gene
CASSESVYNEQFF	TGCGCCAGCAGTGAGTCAGTATACAATGAGCAGTTCTTC	NA	TRBJ2-1	NA	TRBV10-1
CSVEDPGIVTGEQFF	TGCAGCGTTGAAGATCCTGGTATCGTAACTGGTGAGCAGTTCTTC	NA	TRBJ2-1	NA	TRBV29-1
CASSFGSEQFF	TGTGCCAGCAGCTTCGGGAGTGAGCAGTTCTTC	NA	TRBJ2-1	many	TRBV11-3
CASSIGVALYEQYF	TGTGCCAGCAGCATAGGGGTGGCTCTTTACGAGCAGTACTTC	NA	TRBJ2-7	many	TRBV28
CSVDSPFNEKLFF	TGCAGCGTTGACAGTCCCTTTAATGAAAAACTGTTTTTT	NA	TRBJ1-4	few	TRBV29-1
CANRGQLNTGELVF	TGTGCCAACCGAGGACAGCTAAACACCGGGGAGCTGGTTTTT	NA	TRBJ2-2	few	TRBV12-3/TRBV12-4
CASTLRLNQPQHF	TGTGCCAGTACCCTGCGTCTCAATCAGCCCCAGCATTTT	NA	TRBJ1-5	NA	TRBV19
CASNSQGAGDSNQPQHF	TGTGCCAGCAACAGTCAGGGGGCGGGTGATAGCAATCAGCCCCAGCATTTT	TRBD1	TRBJ1-5	NA	TRBV28
CASSYLTDGPNTEAFF	TGTGCCAGCAGTTACCTAACGGACGGACCGAACACTGAAGCTTTCTTT	NA	TRBJ1-1	few	TRBV6-5
CASSASGAGNTIYF	TGTGCCAGCAGCGCCTCAGGGGCTGGAAACACCATATATTTT	NA	TRBJ1-3	NA	TRBV9
CASLGGETQYF	TGTGCCAGCCTAGGGGGGGAGACCCAGTACTTC	NA	TRBJ2-5	many	TRBV11-2
CASSVGAGYGYTF	TGTGCCAGCAGCGTAGGGGCAGGGTATGGCTACACCTTC	NA	TRBJ1-2	NA	TRBV9
CASSEYRASDPQYF	TGTGCCAGCAGTGAATATAGGGCTTCAGATCCGCAGTATTTT	NA	TRBJ2-3	NA	TRBV25-1
CASSLASLSDTQYF	TGCGCCAGCAGCTTGGCTAGCCTCTCAGATACGCAGTATTTT	NA	TRBJ2-3	many	TRBV5-1
CASSRPRGSVTGELFF	TGTGCCAGCAGCCGGCCAAGAGGGTCGGTCACCGGGGAGCTGTTTTTT	NA	TRBJ2-2	many	TRBV11-2
CASSWPGTGTYEQYF	TGTGCCAGCAGCTGGCCCGGGACAGGTACCTACGAGCAGTACTTC	TRBD1	TRBJ2-7	NA	TRBV7-2
CATSRVLPSYGELFF	TGTGCCACCAGCAGAGTTCTCCCCTCGTATGGGGAGCTGTTTTTT	NA	TRBJ2-2	NA	TRBV15
CASSLTLDFQGAYQKTQYF	TGTGCCAGCAGTCTAACCTTGGATTTTCAGGGGGCGTACCAGAAGACCCAGTACTTC	TRBD1	TRBJ2-5	many	TRBV28
CASSLEGQRGGYTF	TGTGCCAGCAGCTTAGAGGGGCAGAGGGGTGGCTACACCTTC	NA	TRBJ1-2	NA	TRBV7-8
CASSRGTAPTNEKLFF	TGTGCCAGCAGCCGGGGGACGGCCCCAACTAATGAAAAACTGTTTTTT	NA	TRBJ1-4	NA	TRBV6-1
CASSSGLAGPGEQYF	TGTGCCAGTAGTTCCGGACTAGCGGGACCCGGGGAGCAGTACTTC	TRBD2	TRBJ2-7	NA	TRBV19
CASSPGTGGGIDYGYTF	TGTGCCAGCAGCCCCGGGACAGGGGGCGGTATCGACTATGGCTACACCTTC	TRBD1	TRBJ1-2	once	TRBV28